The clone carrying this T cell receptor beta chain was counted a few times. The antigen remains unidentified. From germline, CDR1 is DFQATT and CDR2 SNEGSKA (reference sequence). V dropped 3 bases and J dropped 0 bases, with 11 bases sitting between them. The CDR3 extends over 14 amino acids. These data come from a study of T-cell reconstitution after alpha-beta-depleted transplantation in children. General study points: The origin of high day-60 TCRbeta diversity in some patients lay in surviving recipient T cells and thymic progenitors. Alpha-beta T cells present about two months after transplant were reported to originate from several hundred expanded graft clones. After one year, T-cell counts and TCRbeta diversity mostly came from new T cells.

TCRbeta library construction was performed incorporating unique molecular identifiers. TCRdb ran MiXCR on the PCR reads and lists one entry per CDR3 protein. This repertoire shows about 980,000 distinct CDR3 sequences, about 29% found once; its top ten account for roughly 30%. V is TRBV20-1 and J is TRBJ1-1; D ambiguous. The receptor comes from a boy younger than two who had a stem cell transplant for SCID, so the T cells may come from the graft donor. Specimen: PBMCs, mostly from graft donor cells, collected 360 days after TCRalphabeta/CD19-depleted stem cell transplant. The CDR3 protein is CSASRPLMNTEAFF. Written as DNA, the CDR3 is TGCAGTGCTAGTCGGCCTCTTATGAACACTGAAGCTTTCTTT.